This T cell receptor (beta chain) stems from a study of cytomegalovirus exposure and HLA in healthy donors. Use of 60 Vbeta and 13 Jbeta primers characterized the PCR. Assay used: immunoSEQ multiplex PCR; TCRdb lists only in-frame clones, some missing. This sample yields 130,000 to 150,000 clones, of which around 82% are seen a single time; less than 3% belongs to the top ten. Study results and limitations: Exclusion as indistinguishable affected some V segments, including TRBV6-2 and TRBV6-3. Compared with the roughly 670-donor mean, an Asian-associated ancestry cluster reportedly had fewer N-insertions, according to a later analysis.

The table lists this clone with a few counts. Its specificity is unknown. CDR3 length: 13 residues. V dropped 4 bases and J dropped 4 bases, with 10 bases sitting between them. Germline assignment: CDR1 MNHNS and CDR2 SASEGT. This rearrangement joins TRBV6-1 to TRBJ1-2; D remains ambiguous. The sequencing input was PBMCs. This receptor was taken from a female donor in good health and CMV-seronegative. The CDR3 nucleotides are TGTGCCAGCAGTGTTGGACTGGTCTATGGCTACACCTTC. This translates into CASSVGLVYGYTF.